This is a list of T cell receptor beta chains from one sample in a study of graft-versus-host responses after intestinal transplantation. Using immunoSEQ multiplex PCR, the repertoire was profiled, and TCRdb retains in-frame clones only, with some absent. Here the sample spans about 100,000 clones, just over 90% being singletons. These receptors have no known antigen. The sequencing used unstimulated CD8+ T cells sorted from spleen or lymph node cells, collected before intestinal transplant. These receptors all stem from a human donor who received an intestinal transplant. The CDR3 runs from the conserved cysteine through the conserved F or W. Each record gives: D gene, V gene, J gene, clone size, CDR3 protein, CDR3 DNA. A D gene is named only where the DNA matches it firmly. Not every row has a clone size; where given, it reads once, few, many or a size class.

NA,TRBV5-5,TRBJ1-5,once,CASSLAGWERQPQHF,TGTGCCAGCAGCTTGGCGGGCTGGGAACGCCAGCCCCAGCATTTT
NA,TRBV4-1,TRBJ1-5,NA,CASSHLPGGGSTKQPQHF,TGCGCCAGCAGCCACCTCCCTGGGGGAGGATCGACCAAACAGCCCCAGCATTTT
TRBD2,TRBV4-1,TRBJ2-1,NA,CASSQEGLADWNEQFF,TGCGCCAGCAGCCAAGAGGGACTAGCAGACTGGAATGAGCAGTTCTTC
NA,TRBV6-5,TRBJ2-2,NA,CASSSTMNTGELFF,TGTGCCAGCAGTTCAACCATGAACACCGGGGAGCTGTTTTTT
NA,TRBV29-1,TRBJ2-7,NA,CSVEDVSYEQYF,TGCAGCGTTGAAGATGTCTCCTACGAGCAGTACTTC
NA,TRBV30,TRBJ2-5,NA,CAGSGTPQETQYF,TGTGCCGGATCCGGGACTCCACAAGAGACCCAGTACTTC
TRBD1,TRBV4-1,TRBJ2-1,NA,CASSQPGQGDNEQFF,TGCGCCAGCAGCCAACCGGGACAGGGAGACAATGAGCAGTTCTTC
NA,TRBV9,TRBJ2-2,once,CASSAPNTGELFF,TGTGCCAGCAGCGCCCCAAACACCGGGGAGCTGTTTTTT
TRBD1,TRBV6-5,TRBJ1-5,NA,CASSAQGMSNQPQHF,TGTGCCAGCAGTGCACAGGGGATGAGCAATCAGCCCCAGCATTTT
NA,TRBV7-9,TRBJ2-1,once,CASSLGRVGSAGNEQFF,TGTGCCAGCAGCTTAGGACGGGTGGGGTCCGCGGGGAATGAGCAGTTCTTC
NA,TRBV4-1,TRBJ2-3,NA,CASSQDSGAGDTQYF,TGCGCCAGCAGCCAAGATTCGGGGGCCGGGGATACGCAGTATTTT
TRBD2,TRBV4-1,TRBJ2-1,NA,CASRSGNNEQFF,TGCGCCAGCCGTAGCGGGAACAATGAGCAGTTCTTC
NA,TRBV5-6,TRBJ1-5,NA,CASSAEGDQPQHF,TGTGCCAGCAGCGCGGAGGGGGATCAGCCCCAGCATTTT
NA,TRBV5-1,TRBJ2-7,NA,CASSSGEIRYEQYF,TGCGCCAGCAGCTCCGGGGAAATCCGCTACGAGCAGTACTTC
TRBD1,TRBV2,TRBJ1-1,NA,CASSASGQANTEAFF,TGTGCCAGCAGTGCCTCCGGACAGGCGAACACTGAAGCTTTCTTT
TRBD2,TRBV10-3,TRBJ2-2,NA,CAISAPSGDYRAGELFF,TGTGCCATCAGTGCCCCTAGCGGGGATTATAGAGCCGGGGAGCTGTTTTTT
TRBD2,TRBV7-6,TRBJ2-1,NA,CASSLGGGAINEQFF,TGTGCCAGCAGCTTAGGCGGGGGGGCAATTAATGAGCAGTTCTTC
TRBD2,TRBV7-7,TRBJ2-5,once,CASSLSISGPETQYF,TGTGCCAGCAGCTTGAGTATTAGCGGGCCAGAGACCCAGTACTTC
NA,TRBV18,TRBJ1-2,medium-sized,CASSPYPHGGYTF,TGTGCCAGCTCACCATACCCCCATGGAGGCTACACCTTC
NA,TRBV28,TRBJ2-5,NA,CASSLQGLETQYF,TGTGCCAGCAGCCTACAGGGCCTAGAGACCCAGTACTTC
NA,TRBV7-3,TRBJ2-2,NA,CASSLNTGELFF,TGTGCCAGCAGCTTAAACACCGGGGAGCTGTTTTTT
NA,TRBV30,TRBJ1-4,NA,CAWRQGGDEKLFF,TGTGCCTGGAGACAGGGTGGTGACGAAAAACTGTTTTTT
TRBD1,TRBV30,TRBJ2-3,NA,CAWSVTGGVTDTQYF,TGTGCCTGGAGTGTTACAGGGGGCGTCACAGATACGCAGTATTTT
TRBD1,TRBV13,TRBJ1-2,NA,CASIQGGYGGYTF,TGTGCCAGCATTCAGGGGGGGTATGGTGGCTACACCTTC
TRBD1,TRBV7-9,TRBJ1-2,NA,CASSETGEDYGYTF,TGTGCCAGCAGCGAAACAGGGGAGGACTATGGCTACACCTTC
TRBD2,TRBV10-2,TRBJ2-1,NA,CASSGEKTTGTSGSDEQFF,TGCGCCAGCAGTGGTGAGAAAACGACCGGGACTAGCGGTAGTGATGAGCAGTTCTTC
TRBD1,TRBV11-2,TRBJ1-1,NA,CASSLLQGAEAFF,TGTGCCAGCAGCTTATTACAGGGGGCTGAAGCTTTCTTT
TRBD2,TRBV30,TRBJ2-5,NA,CAWNLAGEETQYF,TGTGCCTGGAATCTAGCGGGAGAAGAGACCCAGTACTTC
NA,TRBV7-9,TRBJ1-5,NA,CASSLSRDSSNQPQHF,TGTGCCAGCAGCTTATCCCGGGACTCTAGCAATCAGCCCCAGCATTTT
NA,TRBV13,TRBJ2-7,NA,CASSLRGEQYF,TGTGCCAGCAGCTTGAGGGGCGAGCAGTACTTC
NA,TRBV5-1,TRBJ2-3,NA,CASKGVLHTDTQYF,TGCGCCAGCAAGGGGGTACTACACACAGATACGCAGTATTTT
TRBD1,TRBV7-6,TRBJ1-6,few,CASSQLGTDSPLHF,TGTGCCAGCAGCCAGTTAGGGACAGATTCACCCCTCCACTTT
NA,TRBV7-9,TRBJ1-1,NA,CASSLVGAGREDTEAFF,TGTGCCAGCAGCTTAGTTGGCGCGGGGAGGGAAGACACTGAAGCTTTCTTT
NA,TRBV19,TRBJ1-5,NA,CASTPGEGGQPQHF,TGTGCCAGTACGCCGGGGGAGGGCGGTCAGCCCCAGCATTTT
TRBD1,TRBV4-1,TRBJ2-5,NA,CASSRMTRTGWETQYF,TGCGCCAGCAGCCGGATGACTCGGACAGGGTGGGAGACCCAGTACTTC
NA,TRBV2,TRBJ1-3,NA,CASSRGSRNTIYF,TGTGCCAGCAGTAGAGGCAGCCGAAACACCATATATTTT
TRBD2,TRBV4-1,TRBJ2-1,NA,CASSQVDTSGNEQFF,TGCGCCAGCAGCCAAGTAGATACTAGCGGGAATGAGCAGTTCTTC
NA,TRBV19,TRBJ2-7,NA,CASSPSQGYEQYF,TGTGCCAGTAGCCCTTCACAGGGCTACGAGCAGTACTTC
NA,TRBV7-3,TRBJ2-7,NA,CASSPTRGAYEQYF,TGTGCCAGCAGCCCGACAAGGGGGGCATACGAGCAGTACTTC
TRBD1,TRBV7-6,TRBJ1-2,few,CASSRGTDQGNGYTF,TGTGCCAGCAGCAGAGGGACAGACCAAGGAAATGGCTACACCTTC
TRBD1,TRBV4-1,TRBJ1-1,NA,CASSQDKSGGPNTEAFF,TGCGCCAGCAGCCAAGATAAGTCAGGGGGCCCGAACACTGAAGCTTTCTTT
TRBD1,TRBV19,TRBJ2-5,NA,CASSLTGGWETQYF,TGTGCCAGTAGTCTGACAGGGGGCTGGGAGACCCAGTACTTC
TRBD1,TRBV5-4,TRBJ1-1,once,CASSFRQGGNTEAFF,TGTGCCAGCAGCTTCAGACAGGGTGGGAACACTGAAGCTTTCTTT
NA,TRBV13,TRBJ1-1,NA,CASSSASENTEAFF,TGTGCCAGCAGCTCCGCGTCCGAGAACACTGAAGCTTTCTTT
TRBD1,TRBV27,TRBJ1-5,NA,CASSTGGGLGPQHF,TGTGCCAGCAGTACAGGGGGCGGCTTGGGGCCCCAGCATTTT
NA,TRBV9,TRBJ1-1,NA,CASSVVGGATEAFF,TGTGCCAGCAGCGTAGTAGGAGGGGCCACTGAAGCTTTCTTT